Presented here are 13 T cell receptor beta chains from one specimen sequenced in a study of blood T cell repertoires in COVID-19. The protocol was immunoSEQ multiplex PCR, while the TCRdb copy is restricted to in-frame clones and leaves out a portion. The sample shows about 100,000 clones, approximately 80% of them seen only once. The sequenced material came from peripheral blood. Receptors were obtained from a human donor in a cohort sampled during active COVID-19.

V gene TRBV7-9 combines with J gene TRBJ2-7; weak D call: TRBD1 (5 bases). Germline-derived CDR1 and CDR2 are SEHNR and FQNEAQ (reference sequence). This CDR3 comprises 14 residues. The germline V and J ends were trimmed by 4 bases and 1 base, with 11 bases remaining between them. The CDR3 is CASSSGSRSYEQYF. The DNA for the CDR3 is TGTGCCAGCAGCTCAGGGTCAAGGTCCTACGAGCAGTACTTC.

The gene calls are TRBV28 and TRBJ1-2; D is uncertain. In germline, CDR1 is MDHEN, CDR2 SYDVKM. V lost 7 bases to trimming and J lost 6 bases, with 15 bases between them. This CDR3 has 13 residues. This CDR3 is CASTISGRDGYTF. CDR3 coding DNA: TGTGCCAGCACCATATCGGGGAGGGATGGCTACACCTTC.

The rearrangement uses TRBV7-2 and TRBJ2-1, with TRBD2 matching over 8 bases. Germline V lookup: CDR1 SGHTA, CDR2 FQGNSA. The CDR3 sequence is 14 residues long. The J segment lost 6 bases and the V segment lost 4 bases, leaving 5 bases of the junction unmatched. The CDR3 spells CASSYYTSGNEQFF. For the CDR3, the DNA is TGTGCCAGCAGCTACTACACTAGCGGCAATGAGCAGTTCTTC.

This chain links TRBV6-6 with TRBJ2-1; 9 nucleotides match TRBD1. The trim removed 4 bases at V and 3 bases at J, leaving 4 bases unmatched. CDR1 is MNHNY and CDR2 is SVGAGI in the germline V gene (reference sequence). The CDR3 length is 15 residues. The CDR3 nucleotides read TGTGCCAGCAGTTTGGGACAGGGCGTCTACAATGAGCAGTTCTTC. Its protein product is CASSLGQGVYNEQFF.

The chain uses TRBV5-6 and TRBJ1-5; TRBD1 is a possible D gene (5 bases). This CDR3 has 16 residues. Germline loops: CDR1 SGHDT, CDR2 YYEEEE. The V end lost 0 bases, the J end lost 4 bases, and 14 bases lay between the germline ends. The DNA for the CDR3 is TGTGCCAGCAGCTTGGATGGGGCCGTAATAAATCAGCCCCAGCATTTT. It yields the protein CASSLDGAVINQPQHF.

This chain links TRBV12-3 or TRBV12-4 with TRBJ2-7, with TRBD1 identical over 7 bases. The V segment lost 6 bases and the J segment 3 bases; nucleotides outside the gene matches: 5. The CDR3 extends over 13 amino acids. The CDR3 here is CASRGGQLYEQYF. CDR3 coding DNA: TGTGCCAGCAGAGGGGGACAGCTCTACGAGCAGTACTTC.

CDR3 sequence reads: CASSFPRGNSYNEQFF. CDR3 in DNA: TGCGCCAGCAGCTTCCCGAGAGGGAACTCCTACAATGAGCAGTTCTTC. This rearrangement joins TRBV5-1 to TRBJ2-1; D is possibly TRBD2 (5 bases). V was cut by 2 bases and J by 0 bases, with 12 bases left in between. The CDR3 contains 16 residues. Per germline, CDR1 SGHRS and CDR2 YFSETQ.

This chain connects TRBV19 to TRBJ1-4, with no clear D. The CDR3 runs 15 residues. Germline V gene lookup returns CDR1 LNHDA and CDR2 SQIVND (reference sequence). Trimming removed 5 bases from V and 3 bases from J, with 13 bases in between. The CDR3 protein is CASSPVEASNEKLFF. In nucleotides, the CDR3 is TGTGCCAGTAGTCCCGTGGAGGCTTCTAATGAAAAACTGTTTTTT.

The rearrangement links TRBV19 to TRBJ2-7, with a possible D match to TRBD2 (6 bases). V lost 5 bases and J 2 bases, leaving 16 bases between the germline ends. The CDR3 extends over 15 amino acids. CDR1 and CDR2 from the germline V gene are LNHDA and SQIVND (reference sequence). CDR3 residues: CASSSGDSRPYEQYF. CDR3 in DNA: TGTGCCAGTAGTTCGGGGGACTCAAGGCCCTACGAGCAGTACTTC. Using reference TRBV19 and TRBJ2-7 for the parts outside the CDR3, the full variable domain is DGGITQSPKYLFRKEGQNVTLSCEQNLNHDAMYWYRQDPGQGLRLIYYSQIVNDFQKGDIAEGYSVSREKKESFPLTVTSAQKNPTAFYLCASSSGDSRPYEQYFGPGTRLTVT.

The rearrangement uses TRBV11-2 and TRBJ2-3; D is ambiguous. CDR1 and CDR2 from the germline V gene are SGHAT and FQNNGV. The CDR3 consists of 16 residues. V lost 3 bases and J lost 0, with 13 bases in between. Written as DNA, the CDR3 is TGTGCCAGCAGCTTCCCTCGAGACTCTAGCACAGATACGCAGTATTTT. This translates into CASSFPRDSSTDTQYF.

The chain joins TRBV28 to TRBJ1-1; 10 nucleotides match TRBD1. This CDR3 is built from 15 residues. CDR1 is MDHEN, CDR2 SYDVKM, per germline. Unmatched junction bases numbered 11, after V lost 2 bases and J lost 11 bases. The CDR3 sequence is CASSLGGGTGVRAFF. CDR3 DNA: TGTGCCAGCAGTTTAGGCGGGGGGACAGGGGTTCGTGCTTTCTTT.

The rearrangement uses TRBV27 and TRBJ2-7; TRBD1 agrees at 8 bases. With V trimmed by 0 bases and J by 6 bases, 7 bases remained unmatched. This CDR3 contains 15 residues. Germline V gene data show CDR1 as MNHEY and CDR2 as SMNVEV (reference sequence). CDR3 nucleotides: TGTGCCAGCAGTTTATCGGGGACAGGCTTCGGCGAGCAGTACTTC. Translated: CASSLSGTGFGEQYF.

The V and J genes are TRBV3-1 (or the pseudogene TRBV3-2) and TRBJ2-1, with TRBD2 matching 7 bases. V was clipped by 5 bases and J by 3 bases; unmatched bases: 7. The CDR3 extends over 15 amino acids. Germline CDR1 reads LGHDT; CDR2 reads YNNKEL (reference sequence). CDR3 loop: CASSSGRLGYNEQFF. The CDR3 bases are TGTGCCAGCAGCTCCGGGAGGTTGGGCTACAATGAGCAGTTCTTC.